The sequence of this T cell receptor beta chain was determined in a study of OX40 agonist ivuxolimab in advanced cancers. Study as a whole: Cancers in dose escalation were hepatocellular, melanoma, renal cell and head and neck.

Assay used: immunoSEQ multiplex PCR; TCRdb lists only in-frame clones, some missing. This sample has tens of thousands of clones; 85% to 95% occur once, and the top ten carry around 20%. Here the sequenced sample was CD4+ or CD8+ T cells sorted from blood, taken in a trial of the OX40 agonist ivuxolimab. The origin of this receptor is an adult with an advanced solid tumor such as melanoma, head and neck, liver or kidney cancer.

In DNA form, the CDR3 reads TGTGCCAGCAGTGACGGCGGCACAGATACGCAGTATTTT. Translating gives CASSDGGTDTQYF. J is TRBJ2-3 and V is TRBV6-1; no clear D gene. The CDR3 contains 13 residues. Trimming stripped 3 bases from V and 1 base from J, with 5 bases between. Germline assignment: CDR1 MNHNS and CDR2 SASEGT.